The entry below gives a single T cell receptor beta chain sequence along with its context. The target antigen is unknown. Here immunoSEQ multiplex PCR was the method, and the copy in TCRdb shows in-frame clones only, minus some. In the table there are roughly 400,000 clones, about nine tenths of which are singletons. The CDR3 has 17 residues. The germline V gene has CDR1 KGHSH and CDR2 LQKENI. Germline trimming cut 3 bases from V and 0 bases from J; bases unmatched to any gene: 5. These data originate in a study of Ad26.COV2.S vaccination and SARS-CoV-2 variants. The wider study: Ad26.COV2.S, an intramuscular injection, was given once or twice 56 days apart.

Treatment noted: about 20 received Ad26.COV2.S at low or high dose, single or two shots; about 5 received placebo; per-sample allocation not given. Each sample was drawn 63 days after the first injection (of vaccine or placebo). Donor was an adult aged 18-55 years in Boston. Overall study findings and caveats: Placebo recipients trailed vaccine recipients in spike-specific TCR breadth.

The sequence came from a person aged 18-60 years who received the Ad26.COV2.S COVID-19 vaccine or a placebo. The starting material was peripheral blood, obtained in a trial of Ad26.COV2.S vaccine versus placebo. The chain combines TRBV18 with TRBJ2-2; 9 bases match TRBD1. CDR3 nucleotides: TGTGCCAGCTCACCCGTCGGGACAGGGTCGAACACCGGGGAGCTGTTTTTT. Amino acids: CASSPVGTGSNTGELFF.